The 4 T cell receptor beta chains given below trace back to one sample, sequenced in a study of read filtering for tumor transcriptome and immune sequencing. From roughly 400 ng of RNA, a library with molecular barcoded alpha/delta and beta/gamma adaptors was made. Via MiXCR, TCRdb re-called the reads, giving one row per CDR3 protein. The data show around 130,000 distinct CDR3 sequences, with less than 15% seen just once and around 8.3% held by the top ten. Sequencing used a population of CD138-negative cells sorted from bone marrow. These receptors originate from a donor aged 40 or over with multiple myeloma.

The sample holds a few counts of this clonotype. V usage is TRBV2 and J usage is TRBJ2-7; TRBD1 matches 9 bases. V shed 5 bases, J shed 2 bases, and the junction held 4 bases outside the gene matches. Germline lookup yields CDR1 SNHLY and CDR2 FYNNEI. This CDR3 is built from 14 residues. This CDR3 reads CASSPDRGTYEQYF. The DNA of the CDR3 is TGTGCCAGCAGTCCGGACAGGGGCACCTACGAGCAGTACTTC.

This clonotype was found many times. V gene TRBV20-1 combines with J gene TRBJ2-3, with D perhaps matching TRBD2 (7 bases). Trimming shortened V by 2 bases and J by 5 bases, and 23 bases separated the two germline ends. Germline assignment: CDR1 DFQATT and CDR2 SNEGSKA (reference sequence). The CDR3 runs to 17 residues. The CDR3 spells CSARPDLAGGRRDTQYF. CDR3 coding DNA: TGCAGTGCTAGACCCGACTTAGCCGGGGGGCGCAGAGATACGCAGTATTTT.

This clonotype was seen repeatedly, ten times or more. This sequence joins TRBV6-5 and TRBJ1-1; tentative D call: TRBD1 (6 bases). Trimming left V 0 bases short and J 5 bases short, with 13 bases between. CDR1 is MNHEY and CDR2 is SVGAGI in the germline V gene. The CDR3 spans 15 residues. The CDR3 bases are TGTGCCAGCAGTTACTCCCAGGGGAGAAAGACTGAAGCTTTCTTT. It is translated as CASSYSQGRKTEAFF.

In this sample, this clonotype turned up a few times. This sequence joins TRBV12-3 or TRBV12-4 and TRBJ1-4, with D perhaps TRBD1 (5 bases). Trimming removed 4 bases at V and 0 bases at J, with 12 bases between. The length of the CDR3 is 16 residues. The CDR3 loop reads CASSSGQGPTNEKLFF. The CDR3 bases are TGTGCCAGCAGTTCCGGGCAGGGCCCAACTAATGAAAAACTGTTTTTT.